This passage covers 24 T cell receptor beta chains from one sample sequenced in a study of T-cell memory formation after mild COVID-19. TCRdb analysed the 5' RACE reads with MiXCR anew, one entry per CDR3 protein. The table includes under 700,000 distinct CDR3 sequences, roughly 21% detected once. What was sequenced was PBMCs or a T cell subset sorted from them (not recorded which). The source is an adult woman who had mild COVID-19 (a few samples of this study predate the infection). Cell type and time point are not known.

This clonotype was detected a few times. The rearrangement uses TRBV7-6 and TRBJ1-1; 7 bases fit TRBD1. V lost 5 bases to trimming and J lost 4 bases; unmatched junction nucleotides: 4. The CDR3 has 13 amino acids. The germline CDR1 and CDR2 sequences are SGHVS and FNYEAQ. CDR3 sequence reads: CASSAQGGTEAFF. The DNA for the CDR3 is TGTGCCAGCAGCGCCCAGGGGGGCACTGAAGCTTTCTTT.

This clonotype was found a few times. The chain combines TRBV5-4 with TRBJ2-5, with 9 bases lining up with TRBD2. There are 15 residues in the CDR3. V lost 2 bases, J lost 5 bases, and 7 bases stayed unmatched. Germline-derived CDR1 and CDR2 are SGHNT and YYREEE (reference sequence). The CDR3 sequence is CASSFRLAEEETQYF. The DNA for the CDR3 is TGTGCCAGCAGCTTCCGACTAGCGGAAGAGGAGACCCAGTACTTC.

This clonotype was seen a few times. This chain connects TRBV5-1 to TRBJ2-7; no reliable D call. CDR3 size: 13 residues. V gave up 3 bases and J gave up 4 bases, with 11 bases separating them. In germline, CDR1 is SGHRS, CDR2 YFSETQ. In nucleotides, the CDR3 is TGCGCCAGCAGCTCTGAATGGCCGTACGAGCAGTACTTC. This encodes CASSSEWPYEQYF.

The chain recombines TRBV27 with TRBJ2-2, with D uncertain. Germline CDR1 and CDR2: MNHEY and SMNVEV (reference sequence). V lost 4 bases, J lost 7 bases, and 10 bases lay in between. The length of the CDR3 is 13 residues. The CDR3 DNA reads as TGTGCCAGCAGTTCAATGGCGCGCGGGGAGCTGTTTTTT. Amino acids: CASSSMARGELFF.

In this sample, this clonotype turned up many times. The genes are TRBV30 and TRBJ2-7; 8 positions agree with TRBD1. The germline gives CDR1 GTSNPN, CDR2 SVGIG (reference sequence). The V and J ends lost 6 bases and 6 bases, in that order; junction bases with no gene match: 4. The length of the CDR3 is 11 residues. Here the CDR3 reads CACGRGLEQYF. Here the CDR3 DNA reads TGTGCCTGCGGCAGGGGGCTCGAGCAGTACTTC.

This chain uses TRBV4-2 with TRBJ1-1, with a tentative D call TRBD1 (6 bases). CDR3 length equals 15 residues. CDR1 is LGHNA and CDR2 is YNFKEQ in the germline V gene. Trimming stripped 0 bases from V and 1 base from J, with 9 bases between. The CDR3 sequence: CASSQEWGQNTEAFF. The CDR3 DNA reads TGTGCCAGCAGCCAAGAATGGGGACAGAACACTGAAGCTTTCTTT.

The rearrangement uses TRBV6-5 and TRBJ2-1, with TRBD2 matching 14 bases. The CDR3 is made up of 18 amino acids. Trimming took 6 bases from V and 2 from J; bases not matched to a gene: 9. The V gene's germline CDR1 is MNHEY and CDR2 SVGAGI. DNA of the CDR3: TGTGCCAGCAGCCAGGGACTAGCGGGAGCAGGCCCCTACAATGAGCAGTTCTTC. This encodes CASSQGLAGAGPYNEQFF.

V and J are TRBV18 and TRBJ2-6, with 9 nucleotides matching TRBD1. This CDR3 has 14 residues. The V gene end was trimmed by 8 bases and the J gene end by 1 base; junction bases not matched to a gene: 0. Germline CDR1 and CDR2: KGHSH and LQKENI. Here the CDR3 DNA reads TGTGCCAGCGACAGGGGGTCTGGGGCCAACGTCCTGACTTTC. Protein sequence: CASDRGSGANVLTF.

This clonotype was seen more than once but under ten times. The chain employs TRBV20-1 and TRBJ2-7; 8 bases line up with TRBD2. The CDR3 has 16 residues. Unmatched junction bases numbered 9, after V lost 1 base and J lost 1 base. CDR1 is DFQATT and CDR2 is SNEGSKA in the germline V gene (reference sequence). The CDR3 spells CSARGPGLADSYEQYF. Here the CDR3 DNA reads TGCAGTGCTAGAGGCCCCGGACTAGCTGATTCCTACGAGCAGTACTTC.

This rearrangement joins TRBV5-1 to TRBJ2-7; tentatively, D is TRBD1 or TRBD2 (6 bases each). CDR3 length: 13 amino acids. Per germline, CDR1 SGHRS and CDR2 YFSETQ. The CDR3 loop reads CLHPRDISYEQYF. CDR3 in DNA: TGCCTCCACCCGCGGGACATCTCCTACGAGCAGTACTTC.

The chain uses TRBV7-8 and TRBJ2-5; possible D gene TRBD1, 6 bases. Per germline, CDR1 SGHVS and CDR2 FQNEAQ. The germline V and J ends were trimmed by 1 base and 5 bases, with 14 bases remaining between them. The CDR3 sequence is 15 residues long. CDR3: CASSLEGGIEETQYF. The CDR3 DNA reads as TGTGCCAGCAGCTTAGAAGGGGGAATTGAGGAGACCCAGTACTTC.

The rearrangement uses TRBV2 and TRBJ2-1; 8 bases are shared with TRBD2. The CDR3 is made up of 15 amino acids. Germline lookup yields CDR1 SNHLY and CDR2 FYNNEI. J was trimmed by 8 bases and V by 5 bases; bases with no gene match: 11. The CDR3 reads CASSPGTRSPDEQFF. CDR3 DNA sequence: TGTGCCAGCAGTCCCGGGACTAGATCTCCGGATGAGCAGTTCTTC.

The V gene is TRBV20-1, the J gene TRBJ2-7, with 12 bases identical to TRBD1. Germline V CDR1 and CDR2: DFQATT, SNEGSKA (reference sequence). J lost 5 bases, V lost 2 bases, and 10 bases had no gene match. The length of the CDR3 is 16 residues. CDR3 coding DNA: TGCAGTGCTAGACCAGGGGGACAGGGGGCGCGCCACGAGCAGTACTTC. Its protein is CSARPGGQGARHEQYF.

This clonotype was seen only a few times. This chain uses TRBV5-1 with TRBJ2-7, with 9 bases that match TRBD1. J lost 5 bases, V lost 3 bases, and 15 bases had no gene match. The germline CDR1 and CDR2 sequences are SGHRS and YFSETQ. The CDR3 totals 17 residues. The chain's CDR3 is CASSSLALGQGGHEQYF. The CDR3 nucleotides are TGCGCCAGCAGCTCCCTGGCTCTGGGACAGGGTGGCCACGAGCAGTACTTC.

In its sample, this clonotype was seen a few times. The chain's CDR3 is CASSEKGQTNLYGYTF. The CDR3 DNA is TGTGCCAGCAGTGAAAAAGGGCAGACGAACCTCTATGGCTACACCTTC. The chain joins TRBV6-1 to TRBJ1-2; no definite D call. This CDR3 contains 16 residues. Germline V gene lookup returns CDR1 MNHNS and CDR2 SASEGT. The V end was cut by 2 bases, the J end by 4 bases, with 17 bases between.

The chain combines TRBV7-2 with TRBJ1-1; D is unresolved. The CDR3 loop spans 13 amino acids. Trimming removed 4 bases from V and 0 bases from J, with 6 bases in between. Germline assignment: CDR1 SGHTA and CDR2 FQGNSA. CDR3 in amino acids: CASSSEMNTEAFF. CDR3 bases: TGTGCCAGCAGCTCCGAGATGAACACTGAAGCTTTCTTT.

This clonotype was counted a few times. The chain combines TRBV6-5 with TRBJ2-7; D remains ambiguous. This CDR3 spans 14 amino acids. The germline V gene has CDR1 MNHEY and CDR2 SVGAGI. V was cut by 5 bases and J by 7 bases, with 18 bases left in between. CDR3 coding DNA: TGTGCCAGCAGTGGTGGGCCCGAAAGTAGGGAGCAGTACTTC. Its translation is CASSGGPESREQYF.

The gene calls are TRBV12-3 or TRBV12-4 and TRBJ1-2; 7 bases fit TRBD1. The CDR3 consists of 13 residues. J lost 2 bases, V lost 7 bases, and 4 bases had no gene match. Here the CDR3 DNA reads TGTGCCAGCACTATGACAGGGAACTATGGCTACACCTTC. It encodes CASTMTGNYGYTF.

The V gene is TRBV7-9, the J gene TRBJ1-1; 7 nucleotides align to TRBD1. Germline CDR1 is SEHNR and CDR2 is FQNEAQ (reference sequence). The CDR3 has 15 residues. Unmatched junction bases numbered 9, after V lost 5 bases and J lost 3 bases. CDR3: CASSPGGAWDTEAFF. The CDR3 coding sequence is TGTGCCAGCAGCCCAGGGGGGGCGTGGGACACTGAAGCTTTCTTT.

This chain joins TRBV19 and TRBJ2-1; perhaps TRBD2 as D (6 bases). Germline CDR1 and CDR2: LNHDA and SQIVND (reference sequence). V was shortened by 7 bases and J by 3 bases, with 13 bases between the two germline ends. CDR3 length: 14 amino acids. The CDR3 loop is CASTLAAGYNEQFF. Written as DNA, the CDR3 is TGTGCCAGTACACTAGCCGCCGGCTACAATGAGCAGTTCTTC.

This clonotype has a handful of counts. The rearrangement uses TRBV6-5 and TRBJ1-2, with TRBD1 matching over 7 bases. V gave up 5 bases and J gave up 4 bases; unmatched junction bases: 7. CDR1 and CDR2 (germline): MNHEY, SVGAGI. This CDR3 has 14 residues. CDR3 in amino acids: CASSRNRGGYGYTF. In nucleotides, the CDR3 is TGTGCCAGCAGTAGGAACAGGGGTGGCTATGGCTACACCTTC.

The chain joins TRBV11-3 to TRBJ2-5; 7 bases match TRBD2. After removal of 5 bases from V and 5 bases from J, the junction contained 11 bases not matched to a gene. CDR1 and CDR2 from the germline V gene are SGHNT and YENEEA. The CDR3 length is 15 residues. The CDR3 sequence: CASSHGLGREETQYF. CDR3 in DNA: TGTGCCAGCAGCCACGGTTTGGGGCGGGAGGAGACCCAGTACTTC.

The chain carries TRBV7-8 and TRBJ1-5; 9 bases line up with TRBD1. Germline trimming cut 5 bases from V and 2 bases from J; bases unmatched to any gene: 13. This CDR3 is built from 18 residues. The germline V gene has CDR1 SGHVS and CDR2 FQNEAQ. The CDR3 spells CASSLRDRVVRGNQPQHF. CDR3 coding DNA: TGTGCCAGCAGCCTAAGGGACAGGGTGGTACGGGGCAATCAGCCCCAGCATTTT. Drawing the rest from reference TRBV7-8 and TRBJ1-5, the complete variable domain is GAGVSQSPRYKVAKRGQDVALRCDPISGHVSLFWYQQALGQGPEFLTYFQNEAQLDKSGLPSDRFFAERPEGSVSTLKIQRTQQEDSAVYLCASSLRDRVVRGNQPQHFGDGTRLSIL.

Only one count was recorded for this clonotype. The V gene is TRBV6-1, the J gene TRBJ1-1, with 9 positions matching TRBD1. Germline V gives CDR1 MNHNS, CDR2 SASEGT. Trimming removed 3 bases from V and 3 bases from J; junction bases left unmatched: 2. The CDR3 is 14 amino acids. The CDR3 region has the DNA TGTGCCAGCAGTGAGGACAGGGGCGACACTGAAGCTTTCTTT. It yields the protein CASSEDRGDTEAFF.